This is a list of T cell receptor beta chains from one sample in a study of human T cells and chemical hapten exposure. TCRdb ran MiXCR on the RACE reads and lists one entry per CDR3 protein. Here the sample spans roughly 100,000 distinct CDR3 sequences, less than 35% being singletons. The specimen was whole blood, collected in connection with sensitization to the hapten diphenylcyclopropenone (DPC). The receptors shown here come from a man aged 40-49 years with alopecia areata. Some clones in this sample may be carry-over from other donors' samples. CDR3s include the opening cysteine and the closing phenylalanine or tryptophan. The order of the fields is clone size, J gene, V gene, D gene, CDR3 protein, CDR3 DNA. D genes are given only for firm matches. Rows give clone size only sometimes, using once, few, many, or a class for an expanded clone.

clone size: many
J gene: TRBJ2-3
V gene: TRBV6-5
D gene: .
CDR3 protein: CASRIDRAFTDTQYF
CDR3 DNA: TGTGCCAGCAGGATCGACAGAGCTTTCACAGATACGCAGTATTTT

clone size: .
J gene: TRBJ2-3
V gene: TRBV20-1
D gene: TRBD1
CDR3 protein: CSARAPGQKADTQYF
CDR3 DNA: TGCAGTGCTAGGGCCCCGGGACAGAAAGCAGATACGCAGTATTTT

clone size: few
J gene: TRBJ2-3
V gene: TRBV20-1
D gene: .
CDR3 protein: CSARDLGASSDTQYF
CDR3 DNA: TGCAGTGCTAGAGATCTGGGCGCTAGTTCCGATACGCAGTATTTT

clone size: few
J gene: TRBJ2-5
V gene: TRBV4-2
D gene: TRBD2
CDR3 protein: CASSLGLAGGGVWETQYF
CDR3 DNA: TGTGCCAGCAGCTTAGGACTAGCGGGAGGAGGAGTATGGGAGACCCAGTACTTC

clone size: .
J gene: TRBJ2-7
V gene: TRBV12-3/TRBV12-4
D gene: .
CDR3 protein: CASSFDSSYEQYF
CDR3 DNA: TGTGCCAGCAGTTTTGATAGCTCCTACGAGCAGTACTTC

clone size: .
J gene: TRBJ1-1
V gene: TRBV4-2
D gene: TRBD1
CDR3 protein: CASSQGIRQGANTEAFF
CDR3 DNA: TGTGCCAGCAGCCAAGGAATAAGACAGGGCGCCAACACTGAAGCTTTCTTT

clone size: once
J gene: TRBJ2-7
V gene: TRBV4-3
D gene: .
CDR3 protein: CASSQGDAYEQYF
CDR3 DNA: TGCGCCAGCAGCCAAGGGGATGCTTACGAGCAGTACTTC

clone size: few
J gene: TRBJ1-3
V gene: TRBV12-3/TRBV12-4
D gene: .
CDR3 protein: CASSFTTGIYF
CDR3 DNA: TGTGCCAGCAGTTTCACCACGGGAATATATTTT

clone size: few
J gene: TRBJ2-1
V gene: TRBV6-2/TRBV6-3
D gene: TRBD2
CDR3 protein: CASSYSILAGGPPSYNEQFF
CDR3 DNA: TGTGCCAGCAGTTACTCGATCCTAGCGGGAGGACCCCCCTCCTACAATGAGCAGTTCTTC

clone size: few
J gene: TRBJ2-1
V gene: TRBV24-1
D gene: .
CDR3 protein: CATMGPEYNEQFF
CDR3 DNA: TGTGCCACCATGGGACCAGAATACAATGAGCAGTTCTTC

clone size: few
J gene: TRBJ2-2
V gene: TRBV3-1
D gene: .
CDR3 protein: CASSTRSLGPTGELFF
CDR3 DNA: TGTGCCAGCAGCACCCGAAGCCTCGGTCCCACCGGGGAGCTGTTTTTT

clone size: .
J gene: TRBJ1-1
V gene: TRBV6-6
D gene: TRBD1
CDR3 protein: CASSDPYRGQNTEAFF
CDR3 DNA: TGTGCCAGCAGTGACCCGTACAGGGGCCAAAACACTGAAGCTTTCTTT

clone size: few
J gene: TRBJ1-3
V gene: TRBV10-3
D gene: .
CDR3 protein: CAISDPTGSGNTIYF
CDR3 DNA: TGTGCCATCAGTGACCCGACAGGCTCTGGAAACACCATATATTTT

clone size: few
J gene: TRBJ2-1
V gene: TRBV7-9
D gene: .
CDR3 protein: CASSLGPGGSYNEQFF
CDR3 DNA: TGTGCCAGCAGCTTAGGCCCGGGTGGATCCTACAATGAGCAGTTCTTC

clone size: few
J gene: TRBJ2-7
V gene: TRBV28
D gene: .
CDR3 protein: CASSFDRFEQYF
CDR3 DNA: TGTGCCAGCAGTTTCGATCGATTCGAGCAGTACTTC

clone size: .
J gene: TRBJ2-1
V gene: TRBV6-4
D gene: TRBD1
CDR3 protein: CASITLGGTRGYNEQFF
CDR3 DNA: TGTGCCAGCATCACCCTCGGAGGAACCAGGGGGTACAATGAGCAGTTCTTC

clone size: few
J gene: TRBJ2-1
V gene: TRBV7-6
D gene: TRBD2
CDR3 protein: CASSLGVAGDNEQFF
CDR3 DNA: TGTGCCAGCAGCTTAGGAGTAGCGGGGGACAATGAGCAGTTCTTC

clone size: .
J gene: TRBJ2-2
V gene: TRBV6-5
D gene: .
CDR3 protein: CASTQQWANTGELFF
CDR3 DNA: TGTGCCAGCACCCAGCAGTGGGCGAACACCGGGGAGCTGTTTTTT

clone size: .
J gene: TRBJ1-4
V gene: TRBV6-5
D gene: .
CDR3 protein: CASSYSQHATNEKLFF
CDR3 DNA: TGTGCCAGCAGTTACTCTCAGCATGCAACTAATGAAAAACTGTTTTTT

clone size: few
J gene: TRBJ1-2
V gene: TRBV20-1
D gene: .
CDR3 protein: CSGQPMGYTF
CDR3 DNA: TGCAGTGGACAGCCGATGGGCTACACCTTC

clone size: few
J gene: TRBJ2-2
V gene: TRBV7-2
D gene: TRBD2
CDR3 protein: CASSLVLAGVGGELFF
CDR3 DNA: TGTGCCAGCAGCTTAGTCCTAGCGGGAGTTGGCGGGGAGCTGTTTTTT

clone size: .
J gene: TRBJ2-3
V gene: TRBV7-2
D gene: .
CDR3 protein: CASSIQPDTQYF
CDR3 DNA: TGTGCCAGCAGCATCCAGCCAGATACGCAGTATTTT

clone size: few
J gene: TRBJ2-5
V gene: TRBV28
D gene: TRBD1
CDR3 protein: CASSTGQSKETQYF
CDR3 DNA: TGTGCCAGCAGCACGGGACAGAGTAAAGAGACCCAGTACTTC

clone size: .
J gene: TRBJ1-1
V gene: TRBV7-3
D gene: .
CDR3 protein: CASSLGQFMNTEAFF
CDR3 DNA: TGTGCCAGCAGCTTAGGCCAGTTTATGAACACTGAAGCTTTCTTT

clone size: .
J gene: TRBJ2-3
V gene: TRBV6-1
D gene: .
CDR3 protein: CASSEEVAAESTQYF
CDR3 DNA: TGTGCCAGCAGTGAAGAGGTAGCGGCAGAGAGTACGCAGTATTTT

clone size: .
J gene: TRBJ2-1
V gene: TRBV18
D gene: .
CDR3 protein: CASSPDRHPSNEQFF
CDR3 DNA: TGTGCCAGCTCACCCGACAGACACCCCTCCAATGAGCAGTTCTTC

clone size: few
J gene: TRBJ1-1
V gene: TRBV6-1
D gene: .
CDR3 protein: CASTANTEAFF
CDR3 DNA: TGTGCCAGCACCGCGAACACTGAAGCTTTCTTT

clone size: few
J gene: TRBJ1-1
V gene: TRBV18
D gene: TRBD1
CDR3 protein: CASSSDRGNTEAFF
CDR3 DNA: TGTGCCAGCTCATCGGACAGGGGGAATACTGAAGCTTTCTTT

clone size: few
J gene: TRBJ2-3
V gene: TRBV12-3/TRBV12-4
D gene: TRBD2
CDR3 protein: CASSTWTSGRADTQYF
CDR3 DNA: TGTGCCAGCAGTACCTGGACTAGCGGGAGGGCAGATACGCAGTATTTT

clone size: .
J gene: TRBJ2-3
V gene: TRBV5-4
D gene: TRBD2
CDR3 protein: CASSTRTSGGTDTQYF
CDR3 DNA: TGTGCCAGCAGCACGAGGACTAGCGGGGGGACAGATACGCAGTATTTT

clone size: .
J gene: TRBJ2-3
V gene: TRBV29-1
D gene: TRBD2
CDR3 protein: CSVGVTSGRSDTQYF
CDR3 DNA: TGCAGCGTTGGGGTGACTAGCGGGAGGTCAGATACGCAGTATTTT

clone size: .
J gene: TRBJ2-3
V gene: TRBV7-8
D gene: .
CDR3 protein: CASSTNRFHTDTQYF
CDR3 DNA: TGTGCCAGCAGCACGAACAGGTTCCACACAGATACGCAGTATTTT

clone size: few
J gene: TRBJ1-6
V gene: TRBV12-3/TRBV12-4
D gene: .
CDR3 protein: CASSLTPGAYNSPLHF
CDR3 DNA: TGTGCCAGCAGTTTAACCCCAGGGGCCTATAATTCACCCCTCCACTTT

clone size: .
J gene: TRBJ2-1
V gene: TRBV12-3/TRBV12-4
D gene: TRBD1
CDR3 protein: CASSSGGAMYNEQFF
CDR3 DNA: TGTGCCAGCAGTTCAGGGGGCGCAATGTACAATGAGCAGTTCTTC

clone size: .
J gene: TRBJ1-1
V gene: TRBV29-1
D gene: .
CDR3 protein: CSVYHSGVRPEAFF
CDR3 DNA: TGCAGCGTATACCATTCCGGGGTCCGCCCTGAAGCTTTCTTT

clone size: .
J gene: TRBJ2-1
V gene: TRBV12-3/TRBV12-4
D gene: TRBD2
CDR3 protein: CASRKLAGGYNEQFF
CDR3 DNA: TGTGCCAGCAGGAAACTAGCGGGAGGGTACAATGAGCAGTTCTTC

clone size: .
J gene: TRBJ2-7
V gene: TRBV28
D gene: .
CDR3 protein: CASSPLPGAAYEQYF
CDR3 DNA: TGTGCCAGCAGTCCCCTTCCGGGAGCGGCCTACGAGCAGTACTTC

clone size: .
J gene: TRBJ2-1
V gene: TRBV20-1
D gene: TRBD2
CDR3 protein: CSAGTSGTPNEQFF
CDR3 DNA: TGCAGTGCGGGGACTAGCGGCACCCCCAATGAGCAGTTCTTC

clone size: few
J gene: TRBJ1-4
V gene: TRBV27
D gene: .
CDR3 protein: CASSLSMGTNEKLFF
CDR3 DNA: TGTGCCAGCAGTTTATCGATGGGTACTAATGAAAAACTGTTTTTT